This TCR beta chain was identified in a study of cytomegalovirus exposure and HLA in healthy donors (dated by TCRdb to 2017 to 2019). Context from the whole study: According to an earlier analysis of several hundred of the donors, some 180 million T cells yielded some 120 million unique TCR beta sequences and about 300 Gb of sequence data. Alongside the repertoire data, information on donor age, sex, ethnicity and CMV serostatus was compiled. The study used immunosequencing to profile the T cell repertoires of 666 subjects and linked those repertoires to cytomegalovirus serostatus. An early release covering about 600 HLA-typed donors comprised approximately 300 gigabases of sequencing data and around 80 million unique TCR sequences. In the later analysis, no new phenotypic data were used to find candidate immune exposures; instead, reliance was placed on TCR beta sequences and their occurrence across donors. A later analysis re-analyzed previously published TCR beta repertoires from several hundred donors and added high-resolution HLA genotyping to study TCR occurrence patterns. Across 300 to 400 genotyped donors of the cohort, an average of approximately 200,000 unique TCR beta nucleotide sequences per donor were sequenced, and approximately 17% of those sequences were non-productive. In an earlier analysis of roughly 600 of the donors, high-throughput TCR beta sequencing was used to judge whether each TCR beta V gene segment behaved as functional or pseudogenic. The genetic ancestry cluster associated with self-reported Caucasian donors included 81% of the 300 to 400 genotyped donors. Genome-wide SNP genotypes for about 55% of the roughly 670 donors were used in a later genetic analysis, which treated that subset as a discovery cohort. The study aimed to test whether cataloging public T cell receptors could reveal signatures of past pathogen exposure. Typing coverage differed by locus: A, B, C, DRB1 and DQB1 were typed in roughly 629-640 donors, DQA1 in 500 to 550, DPA1 in 600 to 610, and DPB1 in 400 to 480. To predict cytomegalovirus infection status, the study combined high-throughput TCR immunosequencing, statistical association of individual TCRs with disease status, and machine learning. A separate validation cohort of over a hundred different subjects was used in addition to the roughly 620-subject first cohort. All discovery cohort repertoires had been generated using a single sequencing platform. Because of strong linkage in the cohort, 4 to 6 DR-DQ haplotypes were treated as single units for association and clustering. HLA typing included class I and class II loci at four-digit resolution. Paper-wide results and their limitations: In vitro tests confirmed that a few of the cytomegalovirus-associated TCR beta chains recognize cytomegalovirus antigens. In a later analysis, several top co-occurrence clusters were reported to appear linked to parvovirus B19, influenza, CMV and Epstein-Barr virus. V-gene and J-gene trimming of TCR beta chains was associated with a missense DCLRE1C variant in a later genetic analysis, and the association was replicated in an independent cohort. Presence/absence analyses assumed roughly uniform sequencing depth across donors, an assumption that may not hold. A further reported finding was that TCR beta sequences accurately predicted the HLA-A and HLA-B alleles for most subjects in the first cohort. Compared with equally common non-associated chains, HLA-associated TCR beta chains in a later analysis were more clonally expanded and had lower generation probabilities. A total of roughly 160 TCR beta chains were listed by the study as associated with cytomegalovirus. It was suggested by the authors that the approach could potentially be generalized to other disease states and immunological phenotypes. Strong co-occurrence of HLA alleles, especially DR and DQ, made assigning TCR associations to individual alleles difficult. Correlated functional status among segregating V segments might be attributable to linkage disequilibrium, but an unknown experimental factor could not be ruled out. The sequencing pipeline was judged likely to have produced a cluster of highly shared sequence variants as a technical artifact. In an earlier analysis of about 540 of the donors, most TCR beta V segments were observed in productive rearrangements about 87% or about 30% of the time, broadly matching IMGT annotations. Compared with the roughly 720-donor mean, donors in an Asian-associated ancestry cluster had fewer N-insertions in productive TCRs, according to a later genetic analysis. Because counts were too low, some 16 rarely observed V segments, including chromosome 9 orphons, were excluded from the earlier analysis of 587 of the donors. Only TCR beta chains were sequenced in this cohort, and the absence of alpha or paired-chain data limited detectable features. A later analysis found that most CMV-associated TCR beta chains appeared HLA-restricted, with HLA associations seemingly driven largely by CMV exposure. According to a later analysis, TCR association rates differed among HLA loci, with DRB1 alleles showing the most associated TCRs and HLA-C alleles showing the fewest. Specific HLA alleles were associated with 15,000 to 20,000 TCR beta sequences at a false discovery rate of 0.05 in a later analysis. HLA typing was unavailable for some donors at each locus, so association tests used only the typed subset. In both the original and validation cohorts, the classifier was reported to diagnose cytomegalovirus status with high specificity and sensitivity. CMV serostatus was the only immune exposure information available for the cohort. While some public TCRs were present in many individuals, most TCR sequences turned up only very rarely across donors.

The cohort was made up of roughly 670 healthy bone marrow donors. At the time of sampling, all cohort members were nominally healthy, though unrecorded immune exposures were likely present. The donor tested CMV seropositive and was one of the 289 seropositive cohort members. Every donor gave a peripheral blood sample, and the peripheral blood mononuclear cells from that sample were used for TCR beta sequencing. The Qiagen DNeasy Blood Extraction Kit was used to extract genomic DNA from the blood cell samples. Library prep was done by the immunoSEQ multiplex PCR assay. A mixture of 60 forward primers for TCR Vbeta segments and 13 reverse primers for TCR Jbeta segments was used in the multiplex PCR. A multiplex PCR assay on genomic DNA amplified the CDR3 region of rearranged TCR beta genes. Amplified TCR beta libraries were sequenced as 87-base-pair reads on the Illumina HiSeq System. As for the original processing: A later analysis tallied around 82 million unique TCR beta chains across the approximately 670 repertoires, and approximately 12 million of those chains were shared by two or more donors. To remove PCR and sequencing errors, raw reads were error-corrected and collapsed into unique sequences using a nearest-neighbor algorithm that merged closely related sequences. V, D and J gene segments were assigned by aligning CDR3 sequences to IMGT reference sequences. For a sequence to be retained, a match of at least six nucleotides was required to both a V gene segment and a J gene segment. Rearrangements were called productive when the CDR3 lacked stop codons and stayed in frame with V and J; all others were non-productive. CDR3 was defined according to IMGT convention as the region running from the second conserved V-encoded cysteine to the conserved J-encoded phenylalanine. Sequences without an unambiguous match to a single V gene segment were excluded from the earlier analysis of 450 to 750 of the donors. In an earlier analysis of a few hundred of the donors, V segments were called functional above 56.7% productive rearrangements and were called segregating when the between-donor standard deviation exceeded 5%. A statistical classification framework was built to diagnose cytomegalovirus status from the catalog of TCR beta chain sequences. In a later analysis, V and J genes were assigned by comparing TCR nucleotide sequences against IMGT/GENE-DB human TR gene sequences. In a later analysis, CDR3 sequences and most-parsimonious VDJ recombination scenarios were assigned using the TCRdist pipeline. A later analysis defined each TCR beta chain by its CDR3 amino acid sequence plus V-gene family, and excluded reads lacking a unique V-gene family. A later analysis removed 600 or so highly shared, low-generation-probability nucleotide sequences to deal with suspected cross-contamination and a sequencing artifact. In a later analysis, a clonal expansion index was calculated for each public chain from normalized within-repertoire ranks of inferred template counts. Generation probabilities in a later analysis came from a VDJ recombination model fitted to out-of-frame rearrangements, and those results were checked against IGoR. Hypergeometric tests were used in a later analysis to score TCR-TCR, TCR-HLA and TCR-CMV co-occurrence, with a repertoire-size bias correction applied to the TCR pairs. A later analysis estimated false discovery rates by permuting HLA or CMV assignments 20 times. A later analysis grouped co-occurring TCRs with DBSCAN, adding TCRdist sequence similarity when clustering within HLA-allele-positive subsets. For co-occurrence clustering, repertoires with fewer than 30,000 or more than 120,000 public chains were excluded, along with roughly five repertoires with anomalous nucleotide sharing. The clones in this table, taken by TCRdb from immuneACCESS, are in-frame only. Not every clone is retained; where verified, under half of the shortfall comes from an unresolved V gene, and the cause of the rest is unknown. That table gives V, J and clone size, and the DNA gave D and trimming. The sample includes 150,000 or so clones, with about 80% observed a single time. 1.4% to 1.5% of the sample belongs to the ten largest clones.

A word on this clone: Its antigen has not been determined. No per-base quality is available; no much larger clone lies one base away.

This TCR derives from a man in his thirties or forties in good health and CMV-seropositive. Sequenced: PBMCs.

The nucleotide sequence reads TGTGCCAGCAGCTATAACGCCGGCACTGAAGCTTTCTTT. This encodes CASSYNAGTEAFF. The chain joins TRBV7-2 to TRBJ1-1; a confident D gene designation cannot be given. The CDR3 sequence holds 13 residues, the cysteine and phenylalanine included. The read is trimmed to its CDR3 DNA, 39 bases read in frame from base 1. At the junction V is shortened by 4 bases and J by 4 bases, with 10 bases in between. In the germline V gene, CDR1 corresponds to SGHTA and CDR2 to FQGNSA.